The next 17 T cell receptor beta chains were all read from a single sample in a study of blood T cell repertoires in COVID-19. Assay: immunoSEQ multiplex PCR; the TCRdb copy retains only in-frame clones and omits some. Here the sample spans roughly 110,000 clones, about 89% being singletons. Sequencing was performed on peripheral blood. The receptors derive from a woman in her twenties or thirties with acute or convalescent COVID-19.

This chain connects TRBV2 to TRBJ2-5; TRBD2 matches 8 bases. CDR3 size: 14 residues. Germline V gene data show CDR1 as SNHLY and CDR2 as FYNNEI. Trimming at V came to 3 bases and at J to 6 bases, leaving 6 bases not matched to a gene. The chain's CDR3 is CASSESGSKKTQYF. The CDR3, as DNA: TGTGCCAGCAGTGAGAGCGGGAGCAAAAAGACCCAGTACTTC.

This clone was found once. The chain links TRBV4-3 to TRBJ2-7; 9 bases align to TRBD1. The ends lost 3 bases at V and 4 bases at J; junction bases unmatched: 4. Germline V lookup: CDR1 LGHNA, CDR2 YSLEER. This CDR3 spans 14 amino acids. The CDR3 reads CASSQEDRGYEQYF. CDR3 nucleotide sequence: TGCGCCAGCAGCCAGGAGGACAGGGGTTACGAGCAGTACTTC.

The rearrangement joins TRBV7-2 to TRBJ2-2, with D possibly TRBD2 on 6 matching bases. The CDR3 spans 13 residues. Germline V gives CDR1 SGHTA, CDR2 FQGNSA. V lost 2 bases, J lost 7 bases, and 8 bases lay in between. This chain's CDR3 is CASSLRGSGELFF. Here the CDR3 DNA reads TGTGCCAGCAGCTTACGGGGGAGCGGGGAGCTGTTTTTT.

The chain uses TRBV19 and TRBJ2-7; perhaps TRBD2 as D (5 bases). The germline CDR1 and CDR2 sequences are LNHDA and SQIVND (reference sequence). V lost 6 bases and J 0 bases, leaving 18 bases between the germline ends. The CDR3 length is 16 residues. CDR3 in amino acids: CASRFSAGGSSYEQYF. The DNA for the CDR3 is TGTGCCAGTAGATTTTCGGCAGGAGGAAGCTCCTACGAGCAGTACTTC.

The V and J genes are TRBV27 and TRBJ1-6; D possibly corresponds to TRBD1 (5 bases). The CDR3 length is 13 residues. V lost 5 bases and J 5 bases, leaving 7 bases between the germline ends. Germline CDR1 MNHEY, CDR2 SMNVEV (reference sequence). CDR3 bases: TGTGCCAGCAGTGACAGTAATAATTCACCCCTCCACTTT. It specifies CASSDSNNSPLHF.

The chain recombines TRBV6-5 with TRBJ2-1; 10 bases are shared with TRBD2. J gave up 2 bases and V 3 bases, and 4 bases lay outside the gene matches. CDR1 is MNHEY and CDR2 is SVGAGI in the germline V gene. The CDR3 runs to 16 residues. CDR3 sequence (DNA): TGTGCCAGCAGTTATCAAGCGGGAGGGGCCTACAATGAGCAGTTCTTC. Its translation is CASSYQAGGAYNEQFF.

The chain has TRBV7-9 and TRBJ2-5; D is perhaps TRBD1 (5 bases). Per germline, CDR1 SEHNR and CDR2 FQNEAQ (reference sequence). V was cut by 6 bases and J by 0 bases, with 8 bases left in between. CDR3 length: 13 residues. In DNA form, the CDR3 reads TGTGCCAGCAGAATAGGGGACCAAGAGACCCAGTACTTC. As protein: CASRIGDQETQYF.

The gene calls are TRBV6-5 and TRBJ2-7; 8 positions match TRBD1. Germline values: CDR1 MNHEY, CDR2 SVGAGI. This CDR3 has 12 amino acids. V lost 10 bases, J lost 4 bases, and 6 bases stayed unmatched. DNA for the CDR3: TGTGCCACTAGGACAGGGACATACGAGCAGTACTTC. Protein product: CATRTGTYEQYF.

This rearrangement joins TRBV7-9 to TRBJ1-4, with 8 nucleotides matching TRBD1. CDR3 length: 15 amino acids. CDR1 and CDR2 from the germline V gene are SEHNR and FQNEAQ (reference sequence). V dropped 1 base and J dropped 8; count of bases not matched to a gene: 6. CDR3 protein: CASSLDQGATEKLFF. The CDR3 bases are TGTGCCAGCAGCTTAGATCAGGGGGCTACGGAAAAACTGTTTTTT.

The chain joins TRBV27 to TRBJ2-1, with 14 bases matching TRBD2. V gave up 0 bases and J gave up 5 bases; unmatched junction bases: 3. Germline CDR1 MNHEY, CDR2 SMNVEV (reference sequence). CDR3 length: 17 residues. CDR3 sequence: CASSLSRTSGGNNEQFF. CDR3 coding DNA: TGTGCCAGCAGTTTATCCCGGACTAGCGGGGGGAACAATGAGCAGTTCTTC.

The chain employs TRBV3-1 (or the pseudogene TRBV3-2) and TRBJ1-1; a possible D gene is TRBD1 (6 bases). The CDR3 length is 15 residues. Germline lookup yields CDR1 LGHDT and CDR2 YNNKEL (reference sequence). V was shortened by 1 base and J by 3 bases, with 12 bases between the two germline ends. This chain's CDR3 is CASSQALQGDTEAFF. In nucleotides, the CDR3 is TGTGCCAGCAGCCAAGCCCTACAGGGTGACACTGAAGCTTTCTTT.

The genes are TRBV11-3 and TRBJ1-1, with D possibly TRBD1 on 5 matching bases. The CDR3 contains 15 residues. Trimming removed 3 bases from V and 1 base from J, with 12 bases in between. Germline CDR1 is SGHNT and CDR2 is YENEEA. The chain's CDR3 is CASSFGAATNTEAFF. The CDR3 DNA reads as TGTGCCAGCAGCTTTGGGGCGGCGACGAACACTGAAGCTTTCTTT.

This chain joins TRBV5-3 and TRBJ2-5; 7 nucleotides match TRBD2. TRBV5-3 is recorded as an ORF, its role being uncertain. CDR3 length: 16 residues. V lost 0 bases, J lost 3 bases, and 8 bases stayed unmatched. CDR3 nucleotides: TGTGCCAGAAGCTTGGTGGATCTGGGAGGGGAAGAGACCCAGTACTTC. This sequence encodes CARSLVDLGGEETQYF.

The V call is TRBV11-2, the J call TRBJ2-7; 11 positions agree with TRBD2. J lost 6 bases, V lost 3 bases, and 4 bases had no gene match. Germline lookup yields CDR1 SGHAT and CDR2 FQNNGV. This CDR3 has 14 amino acids. CDR3 protein: CASSLFSGGGEQYF. The DNA of the CDR3 is TGTGCCAGCAGCTTGTTTAGCGGGGGGGGCGAGCAGTACTTC.

The chain carries TRBV28 and TRBJ2-2; a weak D match, TRBD1 (6 bases). CDR1 is MDHEN, CDR2 SYDVKM, per germline. The V end lost 6 bases, the J end lost 6 bases, and 20 bases lay between the germline ends. The CDR3 is 16 amino acids. CDR3 in amino acids: CASSPTGWGPAGELFF. CDR3 DNA: TGTGCCAGCAGCCCCACCGGGTGGGGGCCGGCCGGGGAGCTGTTTTTT.

This chain links TRBV12-3 or TRBV12-4 with TRBJ1-1; possibly TRBD1 for D (5 bases). V was shortened by 5 bases and J by 6 bases, with 7 bases between the two germline ends. The CDR3 covers 11 residues. The CDR3 DNA reads TGTGCCAGCAGTACAGGACCTGAAGCTTTCTTT. Translation: CASSTGPEAFF.

This clone was seen a few times. The chain uses TRBV28 and TRBJ1-3, with 8 bases aligning to TRBD1. J was trimmed by 4 bases and V by 5 bases; bases with no gene match: 7. Germline values: CDR1 MDHEN, CDR2 SYDVKM. This CDR3 region has 15 residues. The CDR3: CASSPLTGAGNTIYF. The CDR3 bases are TGTGCCAGCAGTCCACTGACAGGGGCCGGAAACACCATATATTTT.